A selection of T cell receptor beta chains follows, all from one sample in a study of cytomegalovirus exposure and HLA in healthy donors. The repertoire was sequenced with immunoSEQ multiplex PCR; TCRdb's copy has only in-frame clones and lacks some. The table includes about 140,000 clones, about four fifths detected once. Sequencing was done on a sample of PBMCs. Every receptor here comes from a male donor in good health and CMV-seronegative. Each CDR3 is given with its conserved first and last residue. The order of the fields is CDR3 protein, CDR3 DNA, J gene, D gene, V gene, CDR3 length, clone size. A D gene is named only where the DNA matches it firmly. Rows may omit the clone size; those that give it use once, few, many or a size class.

CDR3aa: CASILGLVDSETQYF; CDR3nt: TGCGCCAGCATCTTGGGACTAGTAGATTCCGAGACCCAGTACTTC; j_gene: TRBJ2-5; d_gene: TRBD2; v_gene: TRBV5-1; len: 15; abundance: NA
CDR3aa: CASSKPGQGADTQYF; CDR3nt: TGTGCCAGCAGTAAACCGGGACAGGGGGCAGATACGCAGTATTTT; j_gene: TRBJ2-3; d_gene: TRBD1; v_gene: TRBV6-1; len: 15; abundance: NA
CDR3aa: CASSPGTGPQHF; CDR3nt: TGTGCCAGCAGTCCCGGGACAGGTCCCCAGCATTTT; j_gene: TRBJ1-5; d_gene: TRBD1; v_gene: TRBV6-5; len: 12; abundance: NA
CDR3aa: CASSLTVSSYNSPLHF; CDR3nt: TGTGCCAGCAGCTTGACAGTCAGCTCCTATAATTCACCCCTCCACTTT; j_gene: TRBJ1-6; d_gene: NA; v_gene: TRBV5-5; len: 16; abundance: NA
CDR3aa: CASSLGQGAGETQYF; CDR3nt: TGCGCCAGCAGCTTAGGACAGGGGGCAGGAGAGACCCAGTACTTC; j_gene: TRBJ2-5; d_gene: TRBD1; v_gene: TRBV5-1; len: 15; abundance: NA
CDR3aa: CASSLGGQGFLRETQYF; CDR3nt: TGTGCCAGCAGCTTAGGGGGACAGGGGTTTCTGCGGGAGACCCAGTACTTC; j_gene: TRBJ2-5; d_gene: TRBD1; v_gene: TRBV13; len: 17; abundance: NA
CDR3aa: CASSHLRGKGGTYEQYF; CDR3nt: TGTGCCAGCAGCCACCTACGAGGGAAAGGGGGTACCTACGAGCAGTACTTC; j_gene: TRBJ2-7; d_gene: NA; v_gene: TRBV14; len: 17; abundance: NA
CDR3aa: CASSDRGVYGYTF; CDR3nt: TGTGCCAGCTCGGACAGGGGGGTCTATGGCTACACCTTC; j_gene: TRBJ1-2; d_gene: TRBD1; v_gene: TRBV7-3; len: 13; abundance: once
CDR3aa: CASSVAWADNSPLHF; CDR3nt: TGTGCCAGCAGCGTAGCGTGGGCTGACAATTCACCCCTCCACTTT; j_gene: TRBJ1-6; d_gene: NA; v_gene: TRBV9; len: 15; abundance: NA
CDR3aa: CASSLLQVGRSYEQYF; CDR3nt: TGCGCCAGCAGCTTACTACAGGTGGGGCGTTCCTACGAGCAGTACTTC; j_gene: TRBJ2-7; d_gene: NA; v_gene: TRBV5-1; len: 16; abundance: NA
CDR3aa: CASSEPTGLGNTEAFF; CDR3nt: TGTGCCAGCAGTGAACCGACAGGTCTGGGGAACACTGAAGCTTTCTTT; j_gene: TRBJ1-1; d_gene: NA; v_gene: TRBV2; len: 16; abundance: NA
CDR3aa: CLRTGTSVHEQYF; CDR3nt: TGTCTCAGAACCGGGACTAGCGTACACGAGCAGTACTTC; j_gene: TRBJ2-7; d_gene: TRBD2; v_gene: TRBV19; len: 13; abundance: NA
CDR3aa: CASSVLGDRPFSYNEQFF; CDR3nt: TGTGCCAGCAGCGTACTGGGGGACAGGCCCTTCTCCTACAATGAGCAGTTCTTC; j_gene: TRBJ2-1; d_gene: TRBD1; v_gene: TRBV9; len: 18; abundance: NA